This TCR beta chain was observed in a study of early T cells in non-severe SARS-CoV-2 infection (dated by TCRdb to the early 2020s). Regarding the study in general: TCR sequencing used bulk RNA from unsorted whole blood, so alpha and beta chains could not be paired. Study-level results and caveats: VDJdb matching was skewed toward anti-spike CD8 responses and likely underestimated virus-specific expansions by missing private and CD4 specificities.

According to the germline V gene, CDR1 reads MNHEY and CDR2 reads SVGAGI. Deletion took 6 bases off V and 4 bases off J, with a span of 19 bases between the germline ends. The CDR3 numbers 16 residues from cysteine through phenylalanine. Only the CDR3 part of the read is kept: 48 bases, read in frame from the first base. The library was prepared using 5' RACE. The sequencer was a NextSeq 500. Unique molecular identifiers were attached to individual cDNA molecules in the TCR library protocol so that sequencing error and PCR bias could be corrected. Both TCR alpha and beta chains were sequenced, and tight co-correlation was observed between alpha and beta sequence abundances in each sample. In the source study's methods: V gene, J gene and CDR3 annotation of TCR sequences was performed with Decombinator V4. TCRs were defined as expanded if a significant change between any two time points was detected under a Poisson model with p below 0.0001. TCR abundances were normalised to the total number of TCRs sequenced per sample and were expressed as counts per million. MAIT TCRs were defined by TRAV1-2 paired with TRAJ12, TRAJ20 or TRAJ33, and iNKT TCRs by TRAV10 paired with TRAJ18. VDJdb, accessed on 1 November 2021, was searched for TCRs annotated for CMV, EBV and SARS-CoV-2, and TCRs annotated for more than one antigen were excluded. The public reads were quality trimmed at Q25 with fastp and then assembled into clones with MiXCR by TCRdb, keeping productive beta chains. Identical CDR3 protein sequences are pooled into one entry, listed with their most common genes and DNA. The V and J calls come from TCRdb's annotation, not from the publication. Present in this sample are about 60,000 distinct CDR3 sequences, over 5% of which were seen just once. In total, the top ten clones hold 6% to 7% of the sample.

Concerning this clonotype: Its target antigen remains unknown. It has no much larger one-base neighbor in the sample; base qualities were not kept.

A case-control design nested within a healthcare worker cohort in London, UK, was used, with weekly nasopharyngeal swab PCR tests and blood sampling performed. Healthcare workers were recruited during the week of the UK lockdown, between 23 and 31 March 2020, and followed weekly for up to roughly 15 weeks. The sequence is built from TRBV6-5 and TRBJ2-1; the D gene may be TRBD1 or TRBD2, since each aligns over 5 bases. The receptor comes from an adult who was a healthcare worker with PCR-confirmed SARS-CoV-2 infection or an uninfected control (not recorded which). The sample was whole blood. The CDR3 protein is CASRSSSEGPYNEQFF. Here is the DNA: TGTGCCAGCAGATCCTCAAGCGAGGGGCCTTACAATGAGCAGTTCTTC.